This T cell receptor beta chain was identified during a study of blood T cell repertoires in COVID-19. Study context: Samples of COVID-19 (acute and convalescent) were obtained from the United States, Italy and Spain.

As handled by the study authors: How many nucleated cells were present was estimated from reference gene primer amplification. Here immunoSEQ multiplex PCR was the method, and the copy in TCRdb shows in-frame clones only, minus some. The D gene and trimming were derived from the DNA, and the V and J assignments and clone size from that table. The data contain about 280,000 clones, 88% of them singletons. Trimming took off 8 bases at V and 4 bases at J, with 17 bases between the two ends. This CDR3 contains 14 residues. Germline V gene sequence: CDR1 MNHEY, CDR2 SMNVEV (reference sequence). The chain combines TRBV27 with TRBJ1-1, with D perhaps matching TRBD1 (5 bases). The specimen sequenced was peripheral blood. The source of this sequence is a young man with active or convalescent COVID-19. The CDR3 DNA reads TGTGCCAGCCGGAGGGGTCTGGGGGGCACTGAAGCTTTCTTT. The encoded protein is CASRRGLGGTEAFF.